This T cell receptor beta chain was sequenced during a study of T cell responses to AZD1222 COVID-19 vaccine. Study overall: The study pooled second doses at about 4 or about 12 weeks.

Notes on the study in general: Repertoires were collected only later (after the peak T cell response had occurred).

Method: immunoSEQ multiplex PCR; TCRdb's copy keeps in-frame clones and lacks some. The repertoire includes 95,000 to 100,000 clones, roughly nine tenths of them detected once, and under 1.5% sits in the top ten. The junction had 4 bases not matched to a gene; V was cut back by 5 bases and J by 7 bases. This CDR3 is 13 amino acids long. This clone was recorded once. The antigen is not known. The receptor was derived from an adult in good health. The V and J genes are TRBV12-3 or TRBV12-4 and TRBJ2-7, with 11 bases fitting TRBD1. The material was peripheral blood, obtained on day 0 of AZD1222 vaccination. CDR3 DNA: TGTGCCAGCAGTCCAGGACAGGGGGCGGAGCAGTACTTC. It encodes CASSPGQGAEQYF.